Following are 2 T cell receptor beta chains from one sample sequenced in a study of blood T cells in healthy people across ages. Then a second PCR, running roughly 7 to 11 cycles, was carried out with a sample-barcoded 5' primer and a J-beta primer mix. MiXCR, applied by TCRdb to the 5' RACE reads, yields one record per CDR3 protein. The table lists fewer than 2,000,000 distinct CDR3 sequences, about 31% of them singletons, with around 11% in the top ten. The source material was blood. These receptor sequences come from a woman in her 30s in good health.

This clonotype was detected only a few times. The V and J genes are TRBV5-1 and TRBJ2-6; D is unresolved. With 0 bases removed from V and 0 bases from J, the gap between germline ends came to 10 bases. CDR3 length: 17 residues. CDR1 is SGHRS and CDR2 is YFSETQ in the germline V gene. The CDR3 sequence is CASSLDIVSSGANVLTF. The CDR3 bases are TGCGCCAGCAGCTTGGACATAGTTAGCTCTGGGGCCAACGTCCTGACTTTC.

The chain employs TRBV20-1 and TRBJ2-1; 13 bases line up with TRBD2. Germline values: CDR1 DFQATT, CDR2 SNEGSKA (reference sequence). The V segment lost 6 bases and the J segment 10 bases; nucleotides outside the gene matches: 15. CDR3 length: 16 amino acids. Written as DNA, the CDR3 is TGCAGTGCCGTAGGGACTAGCGGGACGCCCTCCTACGAGCAGTTCTTC. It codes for CSAVGTSGTPSYEQFF.